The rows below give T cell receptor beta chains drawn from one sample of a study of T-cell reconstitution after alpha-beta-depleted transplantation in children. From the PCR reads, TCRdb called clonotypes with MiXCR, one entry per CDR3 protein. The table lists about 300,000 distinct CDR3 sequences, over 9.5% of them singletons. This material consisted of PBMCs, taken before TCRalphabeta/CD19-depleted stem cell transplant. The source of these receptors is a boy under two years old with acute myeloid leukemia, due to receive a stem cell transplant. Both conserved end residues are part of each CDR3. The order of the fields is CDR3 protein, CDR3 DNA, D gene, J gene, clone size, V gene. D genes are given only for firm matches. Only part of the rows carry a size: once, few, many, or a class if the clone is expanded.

CSARPGLAKGYEQFF,TGCAGTGCTAGACCGGGACTAGCGAAGGGCTATGAGCAGTTCTTC,TRBD2,TRBJ2-1,.,TRBV20-1
CASSLMSMRGQKETQYF,TGTGCCAGCAGCTTGATGTCTATGCGCGGGCAGAAAGAGACCCAGTACTTC,.,TRBJ2-5,many,TRBV11-2
CASSQESTVYTEAFF,TGTGCCAGCAGCCAAGAGTCGACAGTTTACACTGAAGCTTTCTTT,.,TRBJ1-1,many,TRBV14
CASSVGQGGETQYF,TGTGCCAGCAGCGTAGGACAAGGCGGCGAGACCCAGTACTTC,.,TRBJ2-5,many,TRBV9
CASSLATDRAPYEQYF,TGTGCCAGCAGTTTAGCGACAGACAGGGCCCCGTACGAGCAGTACTTC,TRBD1,TRBJ2-7,many,TRBV12-3/TRBV12-4
CASSLESGNTEAFF,TGTGCCAGCAGCTTAGAATCAGGGAACACTGAAGCTTTCTTT,.,TRBJ1-1,many,TRBV7-9
CASSPPLGQGNYGYTF,TGTGCCAGCAGCCCCCCACTCGGACAGGGGAACTATGGCTACACCTTC,TRBD1,TRBJ1-2,.,TRBV7-9
CSVDLGQLTYGYTF,TGCAGCGTTGACTTGGGACAGCTTACTTATGGCTACACCTTC,TRBD1,TRBJ1-2,many,TRBV29-1
CASASHFGLADEQYF,TGTGCCAGCGCCTCTCATTTCGGACTAGCGGACGAGCAGTACTTC,TRBD2,TRBJ2-7,many,TRBV7-6
CASSLGRTLTFGETQYF,TGTGCCAGCAGCTTAGGTCGCACCCTAACGTTTGGGGAGACCCAGTACTTC,.,TRBJ2-5,many,TRBV7-8
CASSHRGDPSYEQYF,TGTGCCAGCAGTCACCGGGGGGACCCCTCCTACGAGCAGTACTTC,TRBD2,TRBJ2-7,many,TRBV12-3/TRBV12-4
CAWDRGQPEETQYF,TGTGCCTGGGACCGGGGACAGCCAGAAGAGACCCAGTACTTC,TRBD1,TRBJ2-5,.,TRBV30
CASRTTAGTGMSEQYF,TGCGCCAGCAGAACTACCGCCGGGACAGGGATGTCCGAGCAGTACTTC,TRBD1,TRBJ2-7,.,TRBV5-1
CASSLEGRTGNTGELFF,TGTGCCAGCAGCTTAGAGGGCAGGACAGGGAACACCGGGGAGCTGTTTTTT,TRBD1,TRBJ2-2,many,TRBV7-2
CASSLGQGLYEQYF,TGTGCCAGCAGCTTAGGCCAGGGCCTTTACGAGCAGTACTTC,.,TRBJ2-7,.,TRBV13
CASSPLRGTNTGELFF,TGTGCCAGCAGCCCTCTCAGGGGTACGAACACCGGGGAGCTGTTTTTT,.,TRBJ2-2,.,TRBV7-7
CASSPRGKDGYTF,TGTGCCAGCAGCCCCAGGGGGAAAGATGGCTACACCTTC,TRBD1,TRBJ1-2,many,TRBV12-3/TRBV12-4
CASSLWGLAGHYQETQYF,TGTGCCAGCAGTTTATGGGGGCTAGCGGGCCACTACCAAGAGACCCAGTACTTC,TRBD2,TRBJ2-5,many,TRBV12-3/TRBV12-4
CASSGGQGDYEQYF,TGTGCCAGCAGTGGGGGACAGGGAGACTACGAGCAGTACTTC,TRBD1,TRBJ2-7,many,TRBV27
CATSWRGNEQFF,TGTGCCACCAGTTGGCGTGGGAATGAGCAGTTCTTC,.,TRBJ2-1,many,TRBV24-1
CASSIAGGSYEQYF,TGTGCCAGTAGTATAGCTGGCGGCTCCTACGAGCAGTACTTC,.,TRBJ2-7,.,TRBV19
CSVLTGTLYEQYF,TGCAGCGTTCTTACCGGGACACTCTACGAGCAGTACTTC,.,TRBJ2-7,many,TRBV29-1
CASRHRLLRTEAFF,TGTGCCAGCAGACACAGGCTCCTTAGGACTGAAGCTTTCTTT,.,TRBJ1-1,.,TRBV12-3/TRBV12-4
CATSDPWTGRTDTQYF,TGTGCCACCAGTGACCCGTGGACAGGCCGCACAGATACGCAGTATTTT,TRBD1,TRBJ2-3,many,TRBV24-1
CASSQDWPSGSNNEQFF,TGTGCCAGCAGCCAAGATTGGCCTAGCGGGAGTAACAATGAGCAGTTCTTC,TRBD2,TRBJ2-1,many,TRBV3-1
CATSSSNQPQHF,TGTGCCACCAGCAGCAGCAATCAGCCCCAGCATTTT,.,TRBJ1-5,many,TRBV15
CASRISFSYEQYF,TGTGCCAGCAGGATTAGCTTCTCCTACGAGCAGTACTTC,.,TRBJ2-7,.,TRBV7-8
CASSPTSGGDQETQYF,TGTGCCAGCAGCCCTACTAGCGGGGGTGATCAAGAGACCCAGTACTTC,TRBD2,TRBJ2-5,many,TRBV3-1
CASSLAGDSYYGYTF,TGTGCCAGCAGCTTAGCGGGGGACAGCTACTATGGCTACACCTTC,TRBD1,TRBJ1-2,few,TRBV7-2